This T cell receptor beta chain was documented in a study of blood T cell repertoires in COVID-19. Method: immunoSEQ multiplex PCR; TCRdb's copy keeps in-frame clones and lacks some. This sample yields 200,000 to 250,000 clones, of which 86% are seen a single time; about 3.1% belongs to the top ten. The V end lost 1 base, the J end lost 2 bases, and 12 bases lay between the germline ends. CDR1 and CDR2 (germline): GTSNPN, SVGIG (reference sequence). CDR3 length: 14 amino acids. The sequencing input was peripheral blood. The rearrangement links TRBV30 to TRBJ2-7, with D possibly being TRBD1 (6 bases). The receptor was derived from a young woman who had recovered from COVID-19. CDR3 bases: TGTGCCTGGAGTGGTTACCGGACAGCCTACGAGCAGTACTTC. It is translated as CAWSGYRTAYEQYF.